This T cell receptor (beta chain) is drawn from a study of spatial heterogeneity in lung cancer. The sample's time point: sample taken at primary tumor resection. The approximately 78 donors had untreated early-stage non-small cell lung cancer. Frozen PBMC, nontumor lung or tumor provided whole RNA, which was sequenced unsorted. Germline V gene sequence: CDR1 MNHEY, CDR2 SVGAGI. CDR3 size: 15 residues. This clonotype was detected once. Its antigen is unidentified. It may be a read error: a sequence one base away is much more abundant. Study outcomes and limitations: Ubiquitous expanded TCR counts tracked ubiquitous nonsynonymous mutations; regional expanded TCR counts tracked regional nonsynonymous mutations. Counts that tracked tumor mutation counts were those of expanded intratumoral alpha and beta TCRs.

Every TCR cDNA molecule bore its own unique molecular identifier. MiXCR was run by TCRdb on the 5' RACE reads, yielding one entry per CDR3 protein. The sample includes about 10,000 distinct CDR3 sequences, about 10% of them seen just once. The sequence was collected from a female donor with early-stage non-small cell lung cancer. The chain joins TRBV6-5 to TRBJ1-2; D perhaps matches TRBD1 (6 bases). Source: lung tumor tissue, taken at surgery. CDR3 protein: CVSTRTATANYGYTF. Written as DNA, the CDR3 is TGTGTCAGCACCCGGACAGCCACAGCTAACTATGGCTACACCTTC.